What follows are 29 T cell receptor beta chains derived from one specimen sequenced in a study of blood T cells in healthy people across ages. Primers used in a second PCR of roughly 6 to 11 cycles were a sample-barcoded 5' primer and a J-beta primer mix. TCRdb redid the calling of the 5' RACE reads with MiXCR, one entry per CDR3 protein. The data hold about 1.4 million distinct CDR3 sequences, with around 59% observed a single time. Sequenced: blood. These receptors were taken from a man between 18 and 29 years old in good health.

This chain joins TRBV7-9 and TRBJ2-7; TRBD1 is a possible D gene (6 bases). CDR3 size: 15 residues. Germline lookup yields CDR1 SEHNR and CDR2 FQNEAQ (reference sequence). Trimming removed 1 base at V and 1 base at J, with 11 bases between. The CDR3 DNA sequence: TGTGCCAGCAGCTTAGTTGGGGACAATTCCTACGAGCAGTACTTC. Protein product: CASSLVGDNSYEQYF.

V is TRBV6-2 or TRBV6-3 and J is TRBJ1-2; D perhaps matches TRBD1 (6 bases). The V gene lost 11 bases and the J gene lost 7 bases, with 35 bases spanning the gap. The CDR3 sequence is 18 residues long. Per the germline V gene, CDR1 is MNHEY and CDR2 is SVGEGT. The CDR3 region has the DNA TGTGCCTGCACCAATGACGGGACACAACTTATTACGGGCTGTGGCTACACCTTC. It is translated as CACTNDGTQLITGCGYTF.

The chain employs TRBV20-1 and TRBJ2-1; 12 bases are a match to TRBD2. The J call may be faulty, since TRBJ2-7 better matches the DNA end. The CDR3 has 16 residues. Per the germline V gene, CDR1 is DFQATT and CDR2 is SNEGSKA (reference sequence). CDR3 amino acids: CSARRLAGASYNEQYF. The CDR3 DNA sequence: TGCAGTGCTAGGCGACTAGCGGGGGCCTCCTACAATGAGCAGTACTTC.

V usage is TRBV30 and J usage is TRBJ1-5; D is possibly TRBD1 (6 bases). Germline loops: CDR1 GTSNPN, CDR2 SVGIG (reference sequence). This CDR3 region has 20 residues. The V gene lost 0 bases and the J gene lost 0 bases, with 24 bases spanning the gap. This CDR3 is CAWSVRGWGQPSPSNQPQHF. The CDR3 nucleotides are TGTGCCTGGAGTGTTCGTGGTTGGGGGCAGCCGAGCCCTAGCAATCAGCCCCAGCATTTT.

This clonotype was recorded a few times. This rearrangement joins TRBV20-1 to TRBJ2-7, with D unresolved. Trimming left V 3 bases short and J 3 bases short, with 9 bases between. CDR1 is DFQATT and CDR2 is SNEGSKA in the germline V gene (reference sequence). This CDR3 comprises 12 residues. The CDR3 sequence: CSASMPGYEQYF. CDR3 DNA sequence: TGCAGTGCTAGCATGCCGGGCTACGAGCAGTACTTC.

The rearrangement links TRBV7-9 to TRBJ2-1, with 8 bases aligning to TRBD2. Trimming at V came to 1 base and at J to 6 bases, leaving 5 bases not matched to a gene. Germline values: CDR1 SEHNR, CDR2 FQNEAQ (reference sequence). The CDR3 consists of 15 residues. The CDR3 loop is CASSLGASGFNEQFF. The CDR3 DNA reads as TGTGCCAGCAGCTTAGGGGCTAGCGGGTTCAATGAGCAGTTCTTC.

The chain combines TRBV20-1 with TRBJ2-5; D gene unclear. This CDR3 is 12 amino acids long. The V end was cut by 4 bases, the J end by 4 bases, with 10 bases between. The germline CDR1 and CDR2 sequences are DFQATT and SNEGSKA (reference sequence). In DNA form, the CDR3 reads TGCAGTGCTACCGCACTGGGAGAGACCCAGTACTTC. This gives the protein CSATALGETQYF.

In DNA form, the CDR3 reads TGTGCCAGCAGTAGCAGGGACAGGGGGTTCACAGATACGCAGTATTTT. Translated: CASSSRDRGFTDTQYF. The chain employs TRBV28 and TRBJ2-3; 11 bases are a match to TRBD1. V lost 5 bases and J lost 2; bases outside the gene matches: 6. From germline, CDR1 is MDHEN and CDR2 SYDVKM. The CDR3 has 16 amino acids.

The V call is TRBV30, the J call TRBJ2-5, with a possible D match to TRBD1 (6 bases). The J call is uncertain, as TRBJ2-7 better fits the DNA end. The CDR3 length is 13 residues. Germline V CDR1 and CDR2: GTSNPN, SVGIG (reference sequence). The CDR3 DNA is TGTGCCTGGAGTCCGCTACAGGGCTACGAGCAGTACTTC. Residues: CAWSPLQGYEQYF.

The V gene is TRBV10-3, the J gene TRBJ2-1; tentative D call: TRBD2 (5 bases). Germline lookup yields CDR1 ENHRY and CDR2 SYGVKD. V was pared by 3 bases and J by 1 base, with 19 bases between. The CDR3 sequence is 18 residues long. CDR3 region: CAISEKGLSDQSYNEQFF. Written as DNA, the CDR3 is TGTGCCATCAGTGAAAAAGGACTTTCTGATCAATCCTACAATGAGCAGTTCTTC.

This clonotype showed up just a few times. The chain joins TRBV6-2 or TRBV6-3 to TRBJ1-2, with D maybe TRBD1 (6 bases). This CDR3 is built from 13 residues. V dropped 5 bases and J dropped 6 bases, with 13 bases sitting between them. Germline V CDR1 and CDR2: MNHEY, SVGEGT. This CDR3 reads CASSPQGRDGYTF. For the CDR3, the DNA is TGTGCCAGCAGTCCACAGGGAAGGGATGGCTACACCTTC.

This rearrangement joins TRBV27 to TRBJ2-5; TRBD2 matches at 11 bases. CDR1 is MNHEY and CDR2 is SMNVEV in the germline V gene (reference sequence). CDR3 length: 16 residues. V trimming: 2 bases; J trimming: 4 bases; junction bases outside the gene matches: 6. The CDR3 sequence is CASSLNGLAGRETQYF. The CDR3 nucleotides are TGTGCCAGCAGTTTAAACGGACTAGCGGGTCGAGAGACCCAGTACTTC.

The table lists this clonotype with a few counts. This chain joins TRBV27 and TRBJ1-2, with D possibly being TRBD1 (5 bases). Trimming removed 2 bases from V and 6 bases from J, with 22 bases in between. This CDR3 has 17 amino acids. CDR1 is MNHEY and CDR2 is SMNVEV in the germline V gene (reference sequence). Here the CDR3 reads CASSLRWQGLVANGYTF. In DNA, the CDR3 is TGTGCCAGCAGTTTACGATGGCAGGGTTTGGTGGCAAATGGCTACACCTTC.

The genes are TRBV4-2 and TRBJ1-1, with 12 bases lining up with TRBD1. Germline-derived CDR1 and CDR2 are LGHNA and YNFKEQ. The CDR3 extends over 19 amino acids. Germline trimming cut 3 bases from V and 5 bases from J; bases unmatched to any gene: 16. Written as DNA, the CDR3 is TGTGCCAGCAGCCACTTGACCGGGACAGGGGGCCGAGATCAGACTGAAGCTTTCTTT. This gives the protein CASSHLTGTGGRDQTEAFF.

The CDR3 nucleotides read TGTGCCAGCAGTGAGATGAGGGACTCTGGAAACACCATATATTTT. This encodes CASSEMRDSGNTIYF. The V and J genes are TRBV2 and TRBJ1-3; no definite D call. In germline, CDR1 is SNHLY, CDR2 FYNNEI. Trimming removed 3 bases at V and 0 bases at J, with 9 bases between. CDR3 length: 15 residues.

This clonotype turned up a few times. The genes are TRBV12-3 or TRBV12-4 and TRBJ2-7, with D hard to call. The CDR3 runs 8 residues. V was trimmed by 8 bases and J by 9 bases, leaving 5 bases between them. CDR3 bases: TGTGCCAGCTGGGTGCAGTACTTC. Translated, it gives CASWVQYF.

This chain connects TRBV19 to TRBJ2-4, with D hard to call. The J call may be in error: the DNA end matches TRBJ2-7 better. The CDR3 totals 13 residues. Germline lookup yields CDR1 LNHDA and CDR2 SQIVND (reference sequence). The CDR3 spells CASSMNRVYEQYF. The CDR3 region has the DNA TGTGCCAGTAGTATGAACCGCGTCTACGAGCAGTACTTC.

CDR3 loop: CASSSSPRTGDRSGANVLTF. CDR3 DNA: TGTGCCAGCAGTTCCTCCCCTCGGACAGGGGATAGGTCTGGGGCCAACGTCCTGACTTTC. The chain uses TRBV27 and TRBJ2-6, with TRBD1 matching 9 bases. This CDR3 is built from 20 residues. Losses at the gene ends were 4 bases for V and 1 base for J; bases not matched to a gene: 14. The germline CDR1 and CDR2 sequences are MNHEY and SMNVEV (reference sequence).

The rearrangement joins TRBV20-1 to TRBJ2-1, with D hard to call. Deletions cut 6 bases from V and 5 bases from J, with 11 bases between. The CDR3 is 12 amino acids. CDR1 and CDR2 (germline): DFQATT, SNEGSKA (reference sequence). The CDR3 bases are TGCAGTGCCCAGCTACCAAACAATGAGCAGTTCTTC. This encodes CSAQLPNNEQFF.

A single count supports this clonotype. The chain links TRBV21-1 to TRBJ2-1; no DNA check was done on the table's D call, TRBD1. TRBV21-1 is assigned pseudogene status. The length of the CDR3 is 18 residues. The CDR3 loop reads CASSKVKDRHPSGGEQFF. As DNA, the CDR3 is TGTGCCAGCAGCAAAGTAAAGGACCGCCACCCTTCTGGGGGTGAGCAGTTCTTC.

This rearrangement joins TRBV29-1 to TRBJ1-1, with a weak D call TRBD1 (5 bases). Per germline, CDR1 SQVTM and CDR2 ANQGSEA. Trimming took off 4 bases at V and 0 bases at J, with 9 bases between the two ends. The CDR3 contains 13 residues. The CDR3 reads CSVAGHLNTEAFF. As DNA, the CDR3 is TGCAGCGTTGCTGGACACCTGAACACTGAAGCTTTCTTT. Complete variable domain (other parts from reference TRBV29-1 and TRBJ1-1): SAVISQKPSRDICQRGTSLTIQCQVDSQVTMMFWYRQQPGQSLTLIATANQGSEATYESGFVIDKFPISRPNLTFSTLTVSNMSPEDSSIYLCSVAGHLNTEAFFGQGTRLTVV.

This chain links TRBV20-1 with TRBJ2-4, with D tentatively TRBD2 (6 bases). Germline V lookup: CDR1 DFQATT, CDR2 SNEGSKA (reference sequence). V lost 0 bases and J 4 bases, leaving 13 bases between the germline ends. The CDR3 is 15 amino acids. This chain's CDR3 is CSARDREKGKNIQYF. Written as DNA, the CDR3 is TGCAGTGCTAGAGATCGGGAGAAGGGTAAAAACATTCAGTACTTC.

J is TRBJ1-2 and V is TRBV7-2; weak D call: TRBD1 (6 bases). The V gene lost 5 bases and the J gene lost 2 bases, with 12 bases spanning the gap. Per the germline V gene, CDR1 is SGHTA and CDR2 is FQGNSA. The CDR3 is made up of 14 amino acids. This chain's CDR3 is CASSPTGRNYGYTF. The CDR3, as DNA: TGTGCCAGCAGCCCCACAGGGAGGAACTATGGCTACACCTTC.

This chain connects TRBV6-6 to TRBJ1-1, with TRBD1 as a possible D gene (6 bases). CDR1 and CDR2 (germline): MNHNY, SVGAGI (reference sequence). The CDR3 runs 13 residues. Between the trimmed V and J ends, which lost 6 bases and 5 bases, there was a span of 13 bases. The CDR3 DNA reads as TGTGCCAGCAGCCTGGGGACACTGACTGAAGCTTTCTTT. This encodes CASSLGTLTEAFF.

In this sample, this clonotype turned up a few times. J is TRBJ2-7 and V is TRBV7-8; D not resolved. Germline V gene sequence: CDR1 SGHVS, CDR2 FQNEAQ. The CDR3 has 14 amino acids. Trimming shortened V by 5 bases and J by 3 bases, and 14 bases separated the two germline ends. CDR3 loop: CASSPTRIGYEQYF. The CDR3 DNA sequence: TGTGCCAGCAGCCCCACGCGGATAGGCTACGAGCAGTACTTC.

V usage is TRBV7-6 and J usage is TRBJ2-1; no firm D call. Germline assignment: CDR1 SGHVS and CDR2 FNYEAQ. V dropped 5 bases and J dropped 7 bases, with 15 bases sitting between them. The length of the CDR3 is 14 residues. The chain's CDR3 is CASSPTTRVNEQFF. DNA for the CDR3: TGTGCCAGCAGCCCTACGACTCGGGTAAATGAGCAGTTCTTC.

This sequence joins TRBV7-2 and TRBJ2-7; D is unclear. V lost 5 bases and J 7 bases, leaving 21 bases between the germline ends. Germline V gene lookup returns CDR1 SGHTA and CDR2 FQGNSA. The CDR3 contains 15 residues. The CDR3 DNA is TGTGCCAGCAGCCCCCTTTTGAGTCTTCCCCTGGAGCAGTACTTC. Translated: CASSPLLSLPLEQYF. The variable domain in full, with the rest retrieved from reference TRBV7-2 and TRBJ2-7, is GAGVSQSPSNKVTEKGKDVELRCDPISGHTALYWYRQSLGQGLEFLIYFQGNSAPDKSGLPSDRFSAERTGGSVSTLTIQRTQQEDSAVYLCASSPLLSLPLEQYFGPGTRLTVT.

This clonotype was detected once. The chain has TRBV6-6 and TRBJ2-3; TRBD1 is a possible D gene (5 bases). CDR3 length: 14 residues. CDR1 and CDR2 (germline): MNHNY, SVGAGI (reference sequence). Between the trimmed V and J ends, which lost 7 bases and 0 bases, there was a span of 11 bases. The CDR3 coding sequence is TGTGCCAGCACCGAGACAGCTAGCACAGATACGCAGTATTTT. Translating it yields CASTETASTDTQYF.

The J gene is TRBJ2-7, the V gene TRBV9; the match to TRBD2 covers 7 bases. Germline loops: CDR1 SGDLS, CDR2 YYNGEE. The V and J ends lost 0 bases and 4 bases, in that order; junction bases with no gene match: 7. The CDR3 has 15 residues. The DNA for the CDR3 is TGTGCCAGCAGCGTAGAGGCGGGAGTAGGGTACGAGCAGTACTTC. Translation gives CASSVEAGVGYEQYF. The variable domain in full, completed from reference TRBV9 and TRBJ2-7, reads DSGVTQTPKHLITATGQRVTLRCSPRSGDLSVYWYQQSLDQGLQFLIQYYNGEERAKGNILERFSAQQFPDLHSELNLSSLELGDSALYFCASSVEAGVGYEQYFGPGTRLTVT.